This TCR beta chain was retrieved from a study of control samples from healthy donors and cancer patients. Libraries were prepared by immunoSEQ multiplex PCR; TCRdb keeps only in-frame clonotypes and omits some of them. The data contain 65,000 to 95,000 clones, about 89% of them singletons. The source material was blood. The clonotype was recovered from a man in his forties or fifties in good health.

The CDR3 DNA is TGCGCCAGCAGCTCGACAGGGTTGGGAGGCTACACCTTC. As protein: CASSSTGLGGYTF. This chain uses TRBV5-1 with TRBJ1-2; TRBD1 matches 7 bases. Germline lookup yields CDR1 SGHRS and CDR2 YFSETQ. This CDR3 is built from 13 residues. V gave up 3 bases and J gave up 8 bases; unmatched junction bases: 7.